This TCR beta chain is drawn from a study of control samples from healthy donors and cancer patients. Assay: immunoSEQ multiplex PCR; the TCRdb copy retains only in-frame clones and omits some. The repertoire consists of about 51,000 clones, with approximately 91% occurring once and the leading ten covering roughly 42%. This CDR3 is built from 15 residues. The V and J ends lost 4 bases and 0 bases respectively, with 13 bases between them. Germline assignment: CDR1 MNHEY and CDR2 SVGAGI. The material sequenced was PBMCs. This chain connects TRBV6-5 to TRBJ2-7; possibly TRBD1 for D (5 bases). This TCR came from a man between 45 and 60 years old with head and neck cancer. In DNA, the CDR3 is TGTGCCAGCAGTTTTGGACACCTGAGCTCCTACGAGCAGTACTTC. Protein: CASSFGHLSSYEQYF.